The 31 T cell receptor beta chains below were found in one sample sequenced in a study of T cell responses to AZD1222 COVID-19 vaccine. The repertoire was sequenced with immunoSEQ multiplex PCR; TCRdb's copy has only in-frame clones and lacks some. Among tens of thousands of clones listed, 80% to 90% were seen once. Source: peripheral blood, taken on day 0 of AZD1222 vaccination. These receptor sequences come from an adult in good health.

This clone occurred once. At the DNA level, this CDR3 is encoded by other sequences in the same sample as well. This rearrangement joins TRBV5-1 to TRBJ1-2, with D hard to call. The CDR3 is 13 residues long. V gave up 1 base and J gave up 0 bases, with 4 bases separating them. Germline V CDR1 and CDR2: SGHRS, YFSETQ. CDR3 protein: CASSLTTNYGYTF. CDR3 sequence (DNA): TGCGCCAGCAGCTTGACCACTAACTATGGCTACACCTTC.

The genes are TRBV5-8 and TRBJ1-5, with 7 bases lining up with TRBD1. The CDR3 runs 17 residues. J gave up 5 bases and V 2 bases, and 13 bases lay outside the gene matches. Looked up from germline, CDR1 is SGHTS and CDR2 is YDEGEE. CDR3 DNA sequence: TGTGCCAGCAGCTTTTTAGGGGGCAACGGGTTTTATCAGCCCCAGCATTTT. Translated: CASSFLGGNGFYQPQHF.

The chain has TRBV29-1 and TRBJ2-7; no firm D call. Germline V gene lookup returns CDR1 SQVTM and CDR2 ANQGSEA. The CDR3 consists of 12 residues. V was cut by 4 bases and J by 4 bases, with 11 bases left in between. The CDR3 protein is CSVAKVDYEQYF. The CDR3 bases are TGCAGCGTTGCAAAGGTGGATTACGAGCAGTACTTC.

This rearrangement joins TRBV19 to TRBJ1-5; D gene unclear. The germline V gene has CDR1 LNHDA and CDR2 SQIVND (reference sequence). The germline V and J ends were trimmed by 5 bases and 3 bases, with 8 bases remaining between them. This CDR3 spans 13 amino acids. CDR3 residues: CASSWGFNQPQHF. The CDR3 region has the DNA TGTGCCAGTAGTTGGGGTTTCAATCAGCCCCAGCATTTT.

The gene calls are TRBV10-3 and TRBJ2-6; 7 bases fit TRBD1. CDR3 length equals 15 residues. Unmatched junction bases numbered 2, after V lost 6 bases and J lost 0 bases. Germline CDR1 reads ENHRY; CDR2 reads SYGVKD. CDR3 sequence reads: CAIRGQSSGANVLTF. In nucleotides, the CDR3 is TGTGCCATCAGGGGACAGAGCTCTGGGGCCAACGTCCTGACTTTC.

The chain recombines TRBV12-3 or TRBV12-4 with TRBJ2-7; possible D gene TRBD2, 6 bases. The CDR3 has 13 residues. V dropped 3 bases and J dropped 3 bases, with 9 bases sitting between them. The CDR3 DNA sequence: TGTGCCAGCAGTTTTCGGACTAACTACGAGCAGTACTTC. Translating it yields CASSFRTNYEQYF.

Only one count was recorded for this clone. V is TRBV13 and J is TRBJ2-2; D gene ambiguous. CDR1 is PRHDT and CDR2 is FYEKMQ in the germline V gene (reference sequence). This CDR3 is built from 12 residues. Trimming shortened V by 3 bases and J by 8 bases, and 7 bases separated the two germline ends. In DNA, the CDR3 is TGTGCCAGCAGCTTCATAACTGGGGAGCTGTTTTTT. Encoded protein: CASSFITGELFF.

The chain carries TRBV7-8 and TRBJ1-3; TRBD1 might be the D (6 bases). Trimming cost V 5 bases and J 1 base, with 18 bases left between them. The length of the CDR3 is 17 residues. In germline, CDR1 is SGHVS, CDR2 FQNEAQ. The CDR3 DNA follows: TGTGCCAGCAGCCCAAGGACAGCCGTTCTTTCTGGAAACACCATATATTTT. It yields the protein CASSPRTAVLSGNTIYF.

The chain joins TRBV19 to TRBJ2-1; D gene uncertain. CDR1 is LNHDA, CDR2 SQIVND, per germline (reference sequence). CDR3 size: 13 residues. Trimming took 10 bases from V and 4 from J, leaving 14 bases between them. The CDR3 DNA reads as TGTGCCACCAAGAACTTCCCGTACAATGAGCAGTTCTTC. Its translation is CATKNFPYNEQFF.

V usage is TRBV11-2 and J usage is TRBJ2-1; a possible D gene is TRBD2 (6 bases). V was shortened by 5 bases and J by 0 bases, with 20 bases between the two germline ends. The CDR3 consists of 18 residues. CDR1 is SGHAT, CDR2 FQNNGV, per germline. The CDR3 protein is CASSPSILERVSYNEQFF. The CDR3 coding sequence is TGTGCCAGCAGCCCCTCTATTTTAGAGCGGGTCTCCTACAATGAGCAGTTCTTC.

V is TRBV28 and J is TRBJ1-2; D ambiguous. The CDR3 is made up of 11 amino acids. CDR1 MDHEN and CDR2 SYDVKM come from the germline V gene. V lost 6 bases to trimming and J lost 0 bases, with 2 bases between them. CDR3 protein: CASSSNYGYTF. For the CDR3, the DNA is TGTGCCAGCAGCTCTAACTATGGCTACACCTTC.

The rearrangement uses TRBV5-1 and TRBJ2-7; D is possibly TRBD2 (6 bases). This CDR3 region has 14 residues. Trimming pared 0 bases from V and 2 bases from J, leaving 9 bases between. Looked up from germline, CDR1 is SGHRS and CDR2 is YFSETQ. In DNA, the CDR3 is TGCGCCAGCAGCTTGGCAGGAGGGCCCTACGAGCAGTACTTC. This gives the protein CASSLAGGPYEQYF.

The V and J genes are TRBV7-2 and TRBJ1-2; 7 bases line up with TRBD1. This CDR3 has 13 residues. J was trimmed by 3 bases and V by 8 bases; bases with no gene match: 6. Germline V gene data show CDR1 as SGHTA and CDR2 as FQGNSA. The CDR3 bases are TGTGCCAGCGGAGGGGGCGCCCACTATGGCTACACCTTC. This codes for CASGGGAHYGYTF. The whole variable domain, filled in from reference TRBV7-2 and TRBJ1-2, reads GAGVSQSPSNKVTEKGKDVELRCDPISGHTALYWYRQSLGQGLEFLIYFQGNSAPDKSGLPSDRFSAERTGGSVSTLTIQRTQQEDSAVYLCASGGGAHYGYTFGSGTRLTVV.

The chain carries TRBV30 and TRBJ1-3; D is undetermined. Trimming pared 5 bases from V and 0 bases from J, leaving 14 bases between. The CDR3 length is 15 residues. Germline V gene lookup returns CDR1 GTSNPN and CDR2 SVGIG (reference sequence). CDR3: CAWHIPRFSGNTIYF. The CDR3 bases are TGTGCCTGGCATATACCTAGATTCTCTGGAAACACCATATATTTT.

This sequence joins TRBV5-4 and TRBJ1-1; 10 bases are a match to TRBD1. The V segment lost 4 bases and the J segment 2 bases; nucleotides outside the gene matches: 17. The germline gives CDR1 SGHNT, CDR2 YYREEE (reference sequence). This CDR3 comprises 19 residues. The CDR3 region is CASSLDDIRTGGLNTEAFF. CDR3 DNA: TGTGCCAGCAGCCTGGATGATATTCGGACAGGGGGGCTTAACACTGAAGCTTTCTTT.

This chain joins TRBV27 and TRBJ1-1; D remains unclear. Germline V CDR1 and CDR2: MNHEY, SMNVEV (reference sequence). This CDR3 comprises 14 residues. Trimming cost V 7 bases and J 6 bases, with 18 bases left between them. Written as DNA, the CDR3 is TGTGCCAGCACCCCGGGTAGGGTTAGTTCTGAAGCTTTCTTT. Encoded protein: CASTPGRVSSEAFF.

This rearrangement joins TRBV7-9 to TRBJ1-2; no firm D call. This CDR3 comprises 12 residues. Trimming cost V 0 bases and J 8 bases, with 7 bases left between them. Per the germline V gene, CDR1 is SEHNR and CDR2 is FQNEAQ (reference sequence). The CDR3 protein is CASSLALSGYTF. For the CDR3, the DNA is TGTGCCAGCAGCTTAGCGCTAAGCGGCTACACCTTC.

The chain recombines TRBV5-5 with TRBJ2-5; no reliable D call. Germline V gene lookup returns CDR1 SGHKS and CDR2 YYEKEE (reference sequence). This CDR3 has 13 amino acids. The V end was cut by 2 bases, the J end by 5 bases, with 10 bases between. Here the CDR3 reads CASSLYGWETQYF. CDR3 nucleotide sequence: TGTGCCAGCAGCTTATATGGTTGGGAGACCCAGTACTTC.

The chain uses TRBV5-5 and TRBJ2-7; 8 bases agree with TRBD1. Germline CDR1 SGHKS, CDR2 YYEKEE (reference sequence). The CDR3 extends over 15 amino acids. Trimming at V came to 4 bases and at J to 2 bases, leaving 8 bases not matched to a gene. Written as DNA, the CDR3 is TGTGCCAGCAGCGCCAGGGGGCCGACAGCCTACGAGCAGTACTTC. Translating it yields CASSARGPTAYEQYF. Supplemented by reference TRBV5-5 and TRBJ2-7, the full variable domain reads DAGVTQSPTHLIKTRGQQVTLRCSPISGHKSVSWYQQVLGQGPQFIFQYYEKEERGRGNFPDRFSARQFPNYSSELNVNALLLGDSALYLCASSARGPTAYEQYFGPGTRLTVT.

The J gene is TRBJ2-4, the V gene TRBV21-1; the table calls TRBD1, which could not be checked here. TRBV21-1 is listed as a pseudogene. This CDR3 is built from 14 residues. The DNA of the CDR3 is TGTGCCAGCAGCAACAACAGGGCTAAAAACATTCAGTACTTC. Its translation: CASSNNRAKNIQYF.

The chain carries TRBV18 and TRBJ1-1; possibly TRBD1 for D (6 bases). The CDR3 loop spans 17 amino acids. Trimming removed 3 bases at V and 2 bases at J, with 19 bases between. Germline V gene data show CDR1 as KGHSH and CDR2 as LQKENI. The CDR3 nucleotides read TGTGCCAGCTCACCTGGGGCACGGACCAGGGGTAACACTGAAGCTTTCTTT. Its translation: CASSPGARTRGNTEAFF.

The CDR3 spells CASSEGNTIYF. Written as DNA, the CDR3 is TGTGCCAGCAGTGAGGGTAACACCATATATTTT. The genes are TRBV6-4 and TRBJ1-3; D unclear. Trimming removed 3 bases at V and 7 bases at J, with 4 bases between. This CDR3 has 11 residues. Germline V gene sequence: CDR1 MRHNA, CDR2 SNTAGT.

The gene calls are TRBV27 and TRBJ1-3, with 7 positions matching TRBD1. The germline V gene encodes CDR1 MNHEY and CDR2 SMNVEV (reference sequence). The junction had 7 bases not matched to a gene; V was cut back by 8 bases and J by 0 bases. The CDR3 runs 15 residues. The CDR3 DNA is TGTGCCAGCCGGAGGGGGCCTGACTCTGGAAACACCATATATTTT. Its translation: CASRRGPDSGNTIYF.

The chain links TRBV10-3 to TRBJ1-2; D call uncertain. This CDR3 comprises 13 residues. Germline CDR1 is ENHRY and CDR2 is SYGVKD. V was pared by 3 bases and J by 0 bases, with 5 bases between. The CDR3 DNA follows: TGTGCCATCAGTGACAGCACTAACTATGGCTACACCTTC. It is translated as CAISDSTNYGYTF.

The V and J genes are TRBV4-2 and TRBJ1-1; tentative D call: TRBD1 (6 bases). V was shortened by 0 bases and J by 6 bases, with 14 bases between the two germline ends. CDR1 is LGHNA, CDR2 YNFKEQ, per germline. The CDR3 spans 15 residues. The CDR3 region has the DNA TGTGCCAGCAGCCAAGAGGGGGGCGCGGGTGCTGAAGCTTTCTTT. Translated: CASSQEGGAGAEAFF.

The V and J genes are TRBV11-3 and TRBJ1-6; D call uncertain. The CDR3 runs to 13 residues. Germline V gene sequence: CDR1 SGHNT, CDR2 YENEEA. V gave up 1 base and J gave up 9 bases, with 7 bases separating them. The CDR3 region is CASSLAVSSPLHF. CDR3 DNA sequence: TGTGCCAGCAGCTTAGCCGTGAGTTCACCCCTCCACTTT.

The gene calls are TRBV12-3 or TRBV12-4 and TRBJ1-1; D is unclear. The CDR3 loop spans 13 amino acids. Trimming took 6 bases from V and 6 from J, leaving 14 bases between them. CDR3 residues: CASRLQGYSEAFF. Written as DNA, the CDR3 is TGTGCCAGCAGACTTCAAGGGTATTCTGAAGCTTTCTTT.

The chain uses TRBV29-1 and TRBJ2-7; TRBD2 is a possible D gene (7 bases). Germline-derived CDR1 and CDR2 are SQVTM and ANQGSEA. V lost 2 bases to trimming and J lost 1 base, with 12 bases between them. The CDR3 runs 14 residues. CDR3 residues: CSVEIRGASYEQYF. In nucleotides, the CDR3 is TGCAGCGTTGAAATTCGGGGGGCATCCTACGAGCAGTACTTC.

The chain joins TRBV30 to TRBJ1-1, with 9 bases matching TRBD1. V dropped 3 bases and J dropped 5; count of bases not matched to a gene: 4. Germline V gives CDR1 GTSNPN, CDR2 SVGIG (reference sequence). The CDR3 is made up of 13 amino acids. CDR3 DNA sequence: TGTGCCTGGAGGGGGACAGGGTGGACTGAAGCTTTCTTT. As protein: CAWRGTGWTEAFF.

The rearrangement links TRBV5-1 to TRBJ1-5, with TRBD1 as a possible D gene (5 bases). Trimming cost V 4 bases and J 9 bases, with 17 bases left between them. This CDR3 is built from 14 residues. The germline CDR1 and CDR2 sequences are SGHRS and YFSETQ. In DNA form, the CDR3 reads TGCGCCAGCAGCGACGGGACGTCTTTCGGGCCCCAGCATTTT. Protein product: CASSDGTSFGPQHF.

J is TRBJ1-5 and V is TRBV30; unclear D gene. The CDR3 extends over 13 amino acids. CDR1 and CDR2 from the germline V gene are GTSNPN and SVGIG (reference sequence). Trimming pared 6 bases from V and 0 bases from J, leaving 9 bases between. This CDR3 is CACQINSNQPQHF. The CDR3 DNA is TGTGCCTGTCAAATTAATAGCAATCAGCCCCAGCATTTT.